This T cell receptor (beta chain) comes out of a study of metastatic and nonmetastatic thyroid tumors. Study-level information: Repertoires from blood and tumor or nodule tissue of malignant and benign thyroid patients were compared. Study outcomes and limitations: In both blood and tumor samples, TCR beta diversity was reported significantly higher for malignant than benign nodules.

The germline V gene encodes CDR1 LNHDA and CDR2 SQIVND (reference sequence). Trimming pared 5 bases from V and 0 bases from J, leaving 20 bases between. This CDR3 has 17 amino acids. Among the patients, none had received any treatment before thyroid surgery. In the case of this clone: Its antigen is not known.

Authors' analysis steps: Across clinicopathological groups, CDR3 differences served as the basis for building a distant-metastasis classifier for papillary thyroid cancer. TCRdb used MiXCR to call clones anew from the PCR reads. TCRdb's processing, not the study's, gives the V and J calls here. The sample lists about 28,000 clones; 3.7% were seen once. V and J are TRBV19 and TRBJ2-7, with D perhaps assigned TRBD1 or TRBD2 (5 bases each). Sequencing was done on a sample of blood. This clonotype originated in a male donor with papillary thyroid cancer or a benign thyroid nodule (not recorded which). Some clones in this sample may be carry-over from other donors' samples. The CDR3 protein is CASSPSGGPLSSYEQYF. CDR3 nucleotides: TGTGCCAGTAGTCCATCTGGGGGACCCTTAAGCTCCTACGAGCAGTACTTC.